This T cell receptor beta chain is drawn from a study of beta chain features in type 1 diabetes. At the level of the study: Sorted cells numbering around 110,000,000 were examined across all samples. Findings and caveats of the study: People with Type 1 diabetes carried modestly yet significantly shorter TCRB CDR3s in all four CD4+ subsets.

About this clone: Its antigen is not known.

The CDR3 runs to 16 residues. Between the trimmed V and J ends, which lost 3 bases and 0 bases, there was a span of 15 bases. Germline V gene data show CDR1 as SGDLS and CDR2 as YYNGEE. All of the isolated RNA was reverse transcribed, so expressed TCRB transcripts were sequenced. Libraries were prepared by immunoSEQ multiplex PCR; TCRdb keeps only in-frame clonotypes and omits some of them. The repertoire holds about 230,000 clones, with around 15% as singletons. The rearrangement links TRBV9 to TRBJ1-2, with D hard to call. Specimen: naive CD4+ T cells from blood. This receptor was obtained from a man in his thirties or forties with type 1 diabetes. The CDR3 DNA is TGTGCCAGCAGCGCCCAGATGGATGCTACTAACTATGGCTACACCTTC. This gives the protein CASSAQMDATNYGYTF.